This record looks at one T cell receptor (beta chain) sequence and its context. There are 15 residues in the CDR3. Trimming took 8 bases from V and 1 from J, leaving 16 bases between them. Germline CDR1 and CDR2: SEHNR and FQNEAQ (reference sequence). The data were taken from a study of T cell changes during pregnancy in multiple sclerosis. Produced via immunoSEQ multiplex PCR; TCRdb's table is partial and in-frame only. The table includes some 60,000 clones, 75% to 90% detected once. Sequenced material: peripheral blood, taken after pregnancy. The chain uses TRBV7-9 and TRBJ2-3, with a possible D match to TRBD2 (7 bases). The receptor's source is a female donor with multiple sclerosis, enrolled in a pregnancy study. The CDR3 protein is CASGGAGGRTDTQYF. CDR3 sequence (DNA): TGTGCCAGCGGGGGGGCTGGGGGCCGCACAGATACGCAGTATTTT. Full variable domain (remainder filled in from reference TRBV7-9 and TRBJ2-3): DTGVSQNPRHKITKRGQNVTFRCDPISEHNRLYWYRQTLGQGPEFLTYFQNEAQLEKSRLLSDRFSAERPKGSFSTLEIQRTEQGDSAMYLCASGGAGGRTDTQYFGPGTRLTVL.